The 19 T cell receptor beta chains below all came from one sample that was sequenced in a study of blood T cell repertoires in COVID-19 (dated by TCRdb to 2020 to 2021). Receptors were amplified or captured by the immunoSEQ multiplex PCR assay. TCRdb retrieved this table from immuneACCESS and kept in-frame rearrangements only. Not all clones are present; in checked studies, unresolved V genes account for under half, and no reason is known for the remainder. A total of some 97,000 clones appear in this sample, roughly 90% of them only once. Roughly 7.3% of the sample belongs to the ten largest clones. Sequencing used peripheral blood. All receptors come from a man aged 25 to 45 in a cohort sampled during active COVID-19.

In its sample, this clone was seen once. The chain links TRBV27 to TRBJ2-5; D is perhaps TRBD2 (7 bases). From germline, CDR1 is MNHEY and CDR2 SMNVEV (reference sequence). The V end lost 4 bases, the J end lost 4 bases, and 13 bases lay between the germline ends. The CDR3 length is 14 residues. DNA of the CDR3: TGTGCCAGCAGTTCGAGGGGGGGTGGAGAGACCCAGTACTTC. Translating gives CASSSRGGGETQYF.

The V call is TRBV19, the J call TRBJ2-3; TRBD1 agrees at 11 bases. V lost 5 bases to trimming and J lost 1 base; unmatched junction nucleotides: 5. Germline CDR1 LNHDA, CDR2 SQIVND (reference sequence). The CDR3 loop spans 16 amino acids. In DNA, the CDR3 is TGTGCCAGTAGTGGACAGGGGGCGCGCGGCACAGATACGCAGTATTTT. Protein sequence: CASSGQGARGTDTQYF.

CDR3 sequence reads: CASSLSGGALYEQYF. CDR3 nucleotide sequence: TGTGCCAGCAGCTTAAGCGGGGGGGCCCTCTACGAGCAGTACTTC. The rearrangement links TRBV7-3 to TRBJ2-7; 9 bases are shared with TRBD2. This CDR3 region has 15 residues. The germline V gene has CDR1 SGHTA and CDR2 FQGTGA. The ends lost 1 base at V and 3 bases at J; junction bases unmatched: 4.

This clone has just one count. The rearrangement links TRBV5-4 to TRBJ2-7; the match to TRBD2 covers 9 bases. CDR1 and CDR2 (germline): SGHNT, YYREEE (reference sequence). The CDR3 loop spans 15 amino acids. V shed 4 bases, J shed 3 bases, and the junction held 8 bases outside the gene matches. For the CDR3, the DNA is TGTGCCAGCAGCCCGGCGGGGGGGGTGTACTACGAGCAGTACTTC. Protein: CASSPAGGVYYEQYF.

The CDR3 sequence is CAISESNPGQGHEQYF. The CDR3, as DNA: TGTGCCATCAGTGAGTCGAACCCGGGACAGGGCCACGAGCAGTACTTC. The chain combines TRBV10-3 with TRBJ2-7, with 9 nucleotides matching TRBD1. With 0 bases clipped from V and 5 bases from J, the junction kept 8 bases outside the gene matches. CDR1 is ENHRY and CDR2 is SYGVKD in the germline V gene. CDR3 length equals 16 residues.

In regard to this clone: In the same sample, other DNA sequences code for this CDR3. V is TRBV6-2 or TRBV6-3 and J is TRBJ2-7; a weak D match, TRBD1 (6 bases). Trimming pared 6 bases from V and 2 bases from J, leaving 17 bases between. Germline V lookup: CDR1 MNHEY, CDR2 SVGEGT. The CDR3 length is 15 residues. This CDR3 is CASSSPPDSTYEQYF. The CDR3 nucleotides read TGTGCCAGCAGCTCACCCCCGGACAGTACCTACGAGCAGTACTTC.

CDR3 nucleotide sequence: TGTGCCAGCTCACCACCGAATGCGCAGGGGGCCTACTATGGCTACACCTTC. Translation gives CASSPPNAQGAYYGYTF. This rearrangement joins TRBV18 to TRBJ1-2, with 8 bases fitting TRBD1. The CDR3 sequence is 17 residues long. Trimming took 0 bases from V and 3 from J; bases not matched to a gene: 9. CDR1 is KGHSH, CDR2 LQKENI, per germline.

The rearrangement links TRBV27 to TRBJ1-6; 7 positions agree with TRBD1. V shed 5 bases, J shed 6 bases, and the junction held 7 bases outside the gene matches. CDR3 length: 15 residues. The germline gives CDR1 MNHEY, CDR2 SMNVEV (reference sequence). The CDR3 nucleotides are TGTGCCAGCAGTCCCCGGACAGGTTCTAATTCACCCCTCCACTTT. Residues: CASSPRTGSNSPLHF.

This chain connects TRBV7-9 to TRBJ2-3; 8 bases are shared with TRBD2. The length of the CDR3 is 15 residues. Trimming took 5 bases from V and 1 from J; bases not matched to a gene: 5. The germline gives CDR1 SEHNR, CDR2 FQNEAQ (reference sequence). Written as DNA, the CDR3 is TGTGCCAGCAGCGAAACCGGGGGGGGCACAGATACGCAGTATTTT. Its protein product is CASSETGGGTDTQYF.

V is TRBV18 and J is TRBJ1-4, with D maybe TRBD1 (5 bases). V lost 1 base to trimming and J lost 6 bases, with 15 bases between them. CDR1 and CDR2 from the germline V gene are KGHSH and LQKENI. The CDR3 consists of 16 residues. The CDR3 DNA sequence: TGTGCCAGCTCACCACTGGCGGGACGGCCATATGAAAAACTGTTTTTT. Its protein is CASSPLAGRPYEKLFF.

The chain joins TRBV11-2 to TRBJ2-7, with 8 bases matching TRBD2. The trim removed 5 bases at V and 4 bases at J, leaving 13 bases unmatched. Germline loops: CDR1 SGHAT, CDR2 FQNNGV. The CDR3 covers 16 residues. The CDR3 region is CASSRKGAGGTYEQYF. In nucleotides, the CDR3 is TGTGCCAGCAGCCGAAAGGGTGCGGGGGGAACTTACGAGCAGTACTTC.

The chain links TRBV19 to TRBJ2-2; 7 bases agree with TRBD2. The CDR3 spans 14 residues. The V gene end was trimmed by 4 bases and the J gene end by 6 bases; junction bases not matched to a gene: 5. CDR1 and CDR2 from the germline V gene are LNHDA and SQIVND (reference sequence). CDR3 protein: CASSTGLSSGELFF. CDR3 in DNA: TGTGCCAGTAGTACGGGACTATCCTCCGGGGAGCTGTTTTTT.

V gene TRBV7-7 combines with J gene TRBJ2-7; maybe TRBD2 (6 bases). The CDR3 runs 13 residues. Germline V gene sequence: CDR1 SSHAT, CDR2 FNYEAQ (reference sequence). Trimming cost V 5 bases and J 6 bases, with 14 bases left between them. CDR3 DNA: TGTGCCAGCAGCCCGACGCGGGAAGCCGAGCAGTACTTC. It translates to CASSPTREAEQYF.

The chain combines TRBV2 with TRBJ1-5, with 9 bases lining up with TRBD1. Per germline, CDR1 SNHLY and CDR2 FYNNEI. The V and J ends lost 4 bases and 8 bases, in that order; junction bases with no gene match: 6. This CDR3 spans 14 amino acids. CDR3 residues: CASSGTGESKPQHF. In nucleotides, the CDR3 is TGTGCCAGCAGTGGGACAGGGGAAAGCAAGCCCCAGCATTTT.

This sequence joins TRBV9 and TRBJ1-2, with unresolved D. CDR1 is SGDLS and CDR2 is YYNGEE in the germline V gene. V lost 2 bases to trimming and J lost 4 bases, with 18 bases between them. This CDR3 has 16 amino acids. This chain's CDR3 is CASSVGSREMSYGYTF. The CDR3 DNA sequence: TGTGCCAGCAGCGTGGGTTCGAGGGAAATGAGCTATGGCTACACCTTC.

The gene calls are TRBV7-8 and TRBJ2-4; weak D call: TRBD2 (6 bases). The germline V gene has CDR1 SGHVS and CDR2 FQNEAQ. The CDR3 runs to 15 residues. Trimming pared 4 bases from V and 0 bases from J, leaving 10 bases between. CDR3 amino acids: CASSYGTVAKNIQYF. As DNA, the CDR3 is TGTGCCAGCAGCTACGGGACTGTAGCCAAAAACATTCAGTACTTC.

The chain recombines TRBV6-1 with TRBJ1-2, with D uncertain. The CDR3 covers 15 residues. Per germline, CDR1 MNHNS and CDR2 SASEGT. With 2 bases removed from V and 0 bases from J, the gap between germline ends came to 10 bases. CDR3 in amino acids: CASSESSGTNYGYTF. DNA for the CDR3: TGTGCCAGCAGTGAATCAAGCGGTACTAACTATGGCTACACCTTC.

The chain combines TRBV29-1 with TRBJ1-1; 9 nucleotides match TRBD1. The germline V gene has CDR1 SQVTM and CDR2 ANQGSEA. The length of the CDR3 is 16 residues. V was pared by 2 bases and J by 0 bases, with 7 bases of the junction left unmatched. In DNA form, the CDR3 reads TGCAGCGTTGAACCCAGACAGGGGGGGATGAACACTGAAGCTTTCTTT. Translating gives CSVEPRQGGMNTEAFF.

CDR3 region: CASRKQGADTQYF. The DNA of the CDR3 is TGTGCCAGTAGGAAACAAGGAGCAGATACGCAGTATTTT. V gene TRBV19 combines with J gene TRBJ2-3; D is uncertain. The germline V and J ends were trimmed by 6 bases and 4 bases, with 11 bases remaining between them. This CDR3 has 13 residues. The germline CDR1 and CDR2 sequences are LNHDA and SQIVND (reference sequence).